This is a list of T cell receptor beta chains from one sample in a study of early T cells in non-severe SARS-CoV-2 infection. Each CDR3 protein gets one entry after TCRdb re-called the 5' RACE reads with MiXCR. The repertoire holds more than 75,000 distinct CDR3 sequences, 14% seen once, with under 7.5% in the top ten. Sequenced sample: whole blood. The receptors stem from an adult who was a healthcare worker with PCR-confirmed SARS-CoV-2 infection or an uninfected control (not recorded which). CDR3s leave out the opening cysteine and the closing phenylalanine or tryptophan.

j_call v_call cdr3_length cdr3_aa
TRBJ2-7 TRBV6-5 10 ASSSPGDEQY
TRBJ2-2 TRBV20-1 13 SAPLVGRGTGELF
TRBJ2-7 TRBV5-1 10 ASSSSSYEQY
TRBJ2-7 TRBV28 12 ASSFPRDSYEQY
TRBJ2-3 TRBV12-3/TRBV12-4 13 ASSRQGFSTDTQY
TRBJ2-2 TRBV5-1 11 ASLPATGGELF
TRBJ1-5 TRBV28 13 ASSLGSYRNQPQH
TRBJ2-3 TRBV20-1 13 SARGGDFSTDTQY
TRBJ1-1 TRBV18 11 ASSYGVNTEAF
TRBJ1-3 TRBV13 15 ASSSGQGRNSGNTIY
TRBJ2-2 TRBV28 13 ASRVPAWGTGELF
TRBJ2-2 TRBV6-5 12 ASSWARNTGELF
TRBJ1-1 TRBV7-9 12 ASSLTGTNTEAF
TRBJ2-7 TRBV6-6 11 ASARTDAYEQY
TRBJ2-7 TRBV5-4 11 TSSLAGLGEQY
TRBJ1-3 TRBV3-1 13 ASSQGGGSGNTIY
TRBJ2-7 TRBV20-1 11 SALSGGSYEQY
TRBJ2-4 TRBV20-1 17 SARVEGTGGVLAKNIQY
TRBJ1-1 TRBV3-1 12 ASSSRATNTEAF
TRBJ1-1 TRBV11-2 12 ASSLIQGNTEAF
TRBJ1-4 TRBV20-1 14 SARDPTGGGHEKLF
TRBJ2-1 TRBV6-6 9 ASSSEGEQF
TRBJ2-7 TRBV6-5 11 ASSPGTGSEQY
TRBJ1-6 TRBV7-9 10 ASSLPDSPLH
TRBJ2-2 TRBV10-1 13 ASSVRRSNTGELF
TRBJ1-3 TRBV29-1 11 SVGHSSGNTIY
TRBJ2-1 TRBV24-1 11 ATRQASYNEQF
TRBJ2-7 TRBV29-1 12 SRCAPDSSYEQY
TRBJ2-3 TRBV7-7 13 ASSLTAGGTDTQY
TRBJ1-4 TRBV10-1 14 ASSESFGQGNKKLF
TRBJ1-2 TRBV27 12 VSSLSTGHYGYT
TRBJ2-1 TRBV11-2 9 ASNQNPSRF
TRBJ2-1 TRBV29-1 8 SVSTGRQF
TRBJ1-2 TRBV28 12 ASTLTGGSGGYT
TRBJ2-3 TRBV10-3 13 AISEYTSLGDTQY
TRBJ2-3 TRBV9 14 ASSAERASVRDTQY
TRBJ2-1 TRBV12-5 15 ASGQASSDFSYNEQF
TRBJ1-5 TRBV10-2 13 ASSFREGGNQPQH
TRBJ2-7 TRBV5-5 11 ASSLVGGYEQY
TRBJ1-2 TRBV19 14 ASTRITGGLYYGYT
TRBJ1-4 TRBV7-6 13 ASSLGGQVREKLF
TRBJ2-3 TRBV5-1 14 ASSLRAGGLTDTQY
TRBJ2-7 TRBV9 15 ASSARGDRGIAYEQY
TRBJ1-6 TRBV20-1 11 SASDILGSPLH
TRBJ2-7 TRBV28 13 ASSRQRSGVGEQY
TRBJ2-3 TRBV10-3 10 AISELLDTQY
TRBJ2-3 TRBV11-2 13 ASSLLGGDTDTQY
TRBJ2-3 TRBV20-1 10 SARGFTDTQY
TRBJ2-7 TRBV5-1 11 ASSWTGAYEQY
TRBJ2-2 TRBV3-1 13 ASSQAGAGTGELF
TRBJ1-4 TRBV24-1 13 ATSDNGAANEKLF
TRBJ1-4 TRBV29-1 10 SAGGADEKLF